The 2 T cell receptor beta chains reported below all come from one sample, sequenced in a study of PD-L1 blockade in urothelial cancer. Sequencing used immunoSEQ multiplex PCR; TCRdb keeps in-frame clones, though not all of them. In the table there are approximately 51,000 clones, approximately 86% of which are singletons. Sequences were derived from PBMCs, sampled around atezolizumab (anti-PD-L1) treatment. The receptors stem from a man in his 60s with urothelial cancer.

This rearrangement joins TRBV6-5 to TRBJ1-2; no definite D call. This CDR3 contains 11 residues. From germline, CDR1 is MNHEY and CDR2 SVGAGI. V shed 5 bases and J shed 7 bases, with 8 bases lying between them. The CDR3 is CASSNRGGYTF. The CDR3 DNA reads as TGTGCCAGCAGTAACCGGGGTGGCTACACCTTC.

This chain uses TRBV6-5 with TRBJ2-7; 8 bases match TRBD1. This CDR3 contains 13 residues. V gave up 6 bases and J gave up 4 bases; unmatched junction bases: 5. From germline, CDR1 is MNHEY and CDR2 SVGAGI. The CDR3 sequence: CASRRTGRYEQYF. The CDR3 nucleotides are TGTGCCAGCAGGAGGACAGGGAGATACGAGCAGTACTTC.